These 32 T cell receptor beta chains share one sample of origin, sequenced in a study of CD8 T cells in Susac syndrome. Random hexamers were used to reverse transcribe the RNA input (about 0.5 to 1 ug). TCRdb redid the calling of the immunoSEQ multiplex PCR reads with MiXCR, one entry per CDR3 protein. Of fewer than 80,000 distinct CDR3 sequences listed, approximately 93% are singletons. The sample was CD8+ T cells from PBMCs. These receptors all stem from a human donor with multiple sclerosis.

The chain carries TRBV9 and TRBJ2-1, with D perhaps TRBD2 (6 bases). The V and J ends lost 0 bases and 0 bases respectively, with 7 bases between them. Germline-derived CDR1 and CDR2 are SGDLS and YYNGEE. CDR3 length: 15 residues. CDR3 coding DNA: TGTGCCAGCAGCGTAGTGACTAGCTCCTACAATGAGCAGTTCTTC. Its translation: CASSVVTSSYNEQFF.

V is TRBV4-1 and J is TRBJ2-1; TRBD2 agrees at 10 bases. The trim removed 0 bases at V and 4 bases at J, leaving 0 bases unmatched. The germline CDR1 and CDR2 sequences are MGHRA and YSYEKL. The CDR3 spans 15 residues. CDR3 sequence reads: CASSQEAGGYNEQFF. The CDR3 nucleotides are TGCGCCAGCAGCCAAGAAGCGGGAGGGTACAATGAGCAGTTCTTC.

The chain couples TRBV7-9 to TRBJ1-1; TRBD1 might be the D (6 bases). The CDR3 sequence is 15 residues long. Germline values: CDR1 SEHNR, CDR2 FQNEAQ (reference sequence). Trimming stripped 5 bases from V and 4 bases from J, with 17 bases between. The CDR3 DNA follows: TGTGCCAGCAGCCTCGGTGGAGGGGGGATCACTGAAGCTTTCTTT. It encodes CASSLGGGGITEAFF.

V gene TRBV7-3 combines with J gene TRBJ2-1; TRBD2 agrees at 9 bases. The V and J ends lost 0 bases and 5 bases, in that order; junction bases with no gene match: 17. The CDR3 loop spans 20 amino acids. Germline V gives CDR1 SGHTA, CDR2 FQGTGA. The chain's CDR3 is CASSLTLWTSARSLHNEQFF. CDR3 DNA sequence: TGTGCCAGCAGCTTAACGCTATGGACTAGCGCCAGATCACTCCACAATGAGCAGTTCTTC.

The V call is TRBV15, the J call TRBJ2-4; perhaps D is TRBD1 or TRBD2 (5 bases each). The CDR3 has 16 amino acids. V lost 6 bases to trimming and J lost 1 base, with 16 bases between them. Germline V gene lookup returns CDR1 LNHNV and CDR2 YYDKDF (reference sequence). CDR3 sequence: CATRKEWGRAKNIQYF. The CDR3 nucleotides read TGTGCCACCAGAAAAGAGTGGGGACGGGCCAAAAACATTCAGTACTTC.

The gene calls are TRBV19 and TRBJ2-1, with 8 bases identical to TRBD1. The CDR3 is made up of 13 amino acids. With 4 bases clipped from V and 7 bases from J, the junction kept 3 bases outside the gene matches. Germline lookup yields CDR1 LNHDA and CDR2 SQIVND (reference sequence). Here the CDR3 reads CASSKDRVNEQFF. CDR3 nucleotides: TGTGCCAGTAGTAAGGACAGGGTTAATGAGCAGTTCTTC.

The gene calls are TRBV7-7 and TRBJ1-5, with 8 bases lining up with TRBD1. The length of the CDR3 is 13 residues. Germline V lookup: CDR1 SSHAT, CDR2 FNYEAQ (reference sequence). V shed 6 bases, J shed 5 bases, and the junction held 3 bases outside the gene matches. The CDR3 bases are TGTGCCAGCAGGGGACAGGCGGATCAGCCCCAGCATTTT. Protein sequence: CASRGQADQPQHF.

The CDR3 here is CASSLGVGRDYEQYF. The CDR3, as DNA: TGTGCCAGCAGCTTAGGAGTGGGCAGAGACTACGAGCAGTACTTC. The chain recombines TRBV7-9 with TRBJ2-7; D uncertain. The CDR3 consists of 15 residues. V lost 1 base and J lost 3, with 13 bases in between. In germline, CDR1 is SEHNR, CDR2 FQNEAQ (reference sequence).

The rearrangement joins TRBV24-1 to TRBJ2-5, with TRBD1 matching over 8 bases. Germline lookup yields CDR1 KGHDR and CDR2 SFDVKD. The length of the CDR3 is 17 residues. With 2 bases clipped from V and 1 base from J, the junction kept 8 bases outside the gene matches. CDR3 sequence: CATSDSGQGRAQETQYF. CDR3 coding DNA: TGTGCCACCAGTGATTCCGGACAGGGTAGGGCCCAAGAGACCCAGTACTTC.

The chain links TRBV20-1 to TRBJ2-2; D is perhaps TRBD1 or TRBD2 (5 bases each). Trimming left V 6 bases short and J 7 bases short, with 21 bases between. Germline assignment: CDR1 DFQATT and CDR2 SNEGSKA (reference sequence). The CDR3 spans 15 residues. The CDR3 nucleotides read TGCAGTGCCGCACCGGGGCTCCCTGCTTACGGGGAGCTGTTTTTT. Its protein is CSAAPGLPAYGELFF.

This clonotype appeared a single time. The CDR3 here is CASSQVAGGYSYEQYF. The CDR3 DNA follows: TGCGCCAGCAGCCAAGTAGCGGGGGGCTATTCCTACGAGCAGTACTTC. This chain uses TRBV4-3 with TRBJ2-7; 10 bases map to TRBD2. The CDR3 is 16 residues long. The germline V gene encodes CDR1 LGHNA and CDR2 YSLEER. V lost 1 base, J lost 1 base, and 4 bases stayed unmatched.

The V and J genes are TRBV12-3 or TRBV12-4 and TRBJ1-2; D perhaps matches TRBD1 (5 bases). The CDR3 covers 12 residues. The V end lost 8 bases, the J end lost 5 bases, and 12 bases lay between the germline ends. The CDR3 loop reads CASWGTAYGYTF. The CDR3, as DNA: TGTGCCAGCTGGGGCACCGCATATGGCTACACCTTC.

The chain uses TRBV27 and TRBJ1-1; the D is unclear. Germline CDR1 reads MNHEY; CDR2 reads SMNVEV (reference sequence). V was trimmed by 5 bases and J by 5 bases, leaving 15 bases between them. This CDR3 has 14 residues. This CDR3 is CASSVAPGTTEAFF. The DNA of the CDR3 is TGTGCCAGCAGTGTAGCTCCCGGAACGACTGAAGCTTTCTTT.

This chain joins TRBV6-2 or TRBV6-3 and TRBJ2-5; no clear D. V lost 8 bases and J lost 3, with 10 bases in between. The CDR3 runs 12 residues. Germline values: CDR1 MNHEY, CDR2 SVGEGT. CDR3 DNA: TGTGCCAGCGGCGGTTATAAAGAGACCCAGTACTTC. This sequence encodes CASGGYKETQYF.

This clonotype showed up just a few times. CDR3 DNA sequence: TGTGCCAGCAGGATCCGGACTAGCACGGGCAATGAGCAGTTCTTC. This sequence encodes CASRIRTSTGNEQFF. The V gene is TRBV6-5, the J gene TRBJ2-1; 8 bases fit TRBD2. The CDR3 covers 15 residues. The germline CDR1 and CDR2 sequences are MNHEY and SVGAGI. V shed 6 bases and J 6 bases; nucleotides not matched to a gene: 10.

V usage is TRBV15 and J usage is TRBJ2-5, with D tentatively TRBD1 or TRBD2 (5 bases each). V was clipped by 1 base and J by 1 base, with 13 bases between them. CDR1 is LNHNV and CDR2 is YYDKDF in the germline V gene (reference sequence). This CDR3 comprises 16 residues. In nucleotides, the CDR3 is TGTGCCACCAGCAGAGTAAACGGGGCAACCCAAGAGACCCAGTACTTC. Protein product: CATSRVNGATQETQYF.

The chain recombines TRBV29-1 with TRBJ2-7; D unresolved. From germline, CDR1 is SQVTM and CDR2 ANQGSEA. Trimming stripped 4 bases from V and 1 base from J, with 8 bases between. There are 12 residues in the CDR3. CDR3 loop: CSVVWASYEQYF. CDR3 in DNA: TGCAGCGTTGTTTGGGCGTCCTACGAGCAGTACTTC.

The chain links TRBV29-1 to TRBJ2-1; TRBD1 might be the D (6 bases). CDR3 length: 12 amino acids. The germline V gene encodes CDR1 SQVTM and CDR2 ANQGSEA. The V and J ends lost 7 bases and 7 bases respectively, with 14 bases between them. CDR3 sequence reads: CSAGVRGNEQFF. The CDR3 DNA follows: TGCAGCGCCGGGGTAAGGGGGAATGAGCAGTTCTTC.

This rearrangement joins TRBV20-1 to TRBJ1-2; 8 bases align to TRBD1. The CDR3 totals 14 residues. Germline V lookup: CDR1 DFQATT, CDR2 SNEGSKA (reference sequence). The trim removed 3 bases at V and 8 bases at J, leaving 11 bases unmatched. CDR3 sequence (DNA): TGCAGTGCTAGTGGACAGGGCGACTGGGGCGGCTACACCTTC. It yields the protein CSASGQGDWGGYTF.

This chain uses TRBV3-1 with TRBJ2-3, with TRBD2 matching 9 bases. The V gene's germline CDR1 is LGHDT and CDR2 YNNKEL (reference sequence). V shed 1 base and J 0 bases; nucleotides not matched to a gene: 8. The CDR3 length is 18 residues. The CDR3 nucleotides read TGTGCCAGCAGCCAAGTAAGGCTAGCGGGGTTGAGCACAGATACGCAGTATTTT. This gives the protein CASSQVRLAGLSTDTQYF.

The chain links TRBV19 to TRBJ1-5; D gene unclear. Germline CDR1 and CDR2: LNHDA and SQIVND (reference sequence). The CDR3 contains 12 residues. Trimming cost V 2 bases and J 6 bases, with 5 bases left between them. The CDR3 sequence is CASSIMGQPQHF. CDR3 in DNA: TGTGCCAGTAGTATAATGGGTCAGCCCCAGCATTTT. Combining the CDR3 with reference TRBV19 and TRBJ1-5 gives the whole variable domain DGGITQSPKYLFRKEGQNVTLSCEQNLNHDAMYWYRQDPGQGLRLIYYSQIVNDFQKGDIAEGYSVSREKKESFPLTVTSAQKNPTAFYLCASSIMGQPQHFGDGTRLSIL.

The rearrangement joins TRBV27 to TRBJ1-5; D gene ambiguous. Trimming removed 6 bases from V and 0 bases from J, with 18 bases in between. Germline CDR1 and CDR2: MNHEY and SMNVEV (reference sequence). This CDR3 region has 17 residues. The CDR3 coding sequence is TGTGCCAGCAGCCCAGGAGGTGGCTTATATAGCAATCAGCCCCAGCATTTT. This translates into CASSPGGGLYSNQPQHF.

The V gene is TRBV6-2 or TRBV6-3, the J gene TRBJ1-1; the match to TRBD1 covers 7 bases. V gave up 5 bases and J gave up 11 bases; unmatched junction bases: 5. Germline V gene sequence: CDR1 MNHEY, CDR2 SVGEGT. The CDR3 runs to 11 residues. The CDR3 reads CASSVGTVAFF. The CDR3 DNA is TGTGCCAGCAGTGTTGGGACAGTGGCTTTCTTT.

This chain links TRBV7-9 with TRBJ2-1, with D unclear. The CDR3 has 14 amino acids. V lost 5 bases and J lost 0, with 8 bases in between. Looked up from germline, CDR1 is SEHNR and CDR2 is FQNEAQ (reference sequence). CDR3 in DNA: TGTGCCAGCAGCCCAAGGAGCTCCTACAATGAGCAGTTCTTC. Amino acid sequence: CASSPRSSYNEQFF. The whole variable domain, filled in from reference TRBV7-9 and TRBJ2-1, reads DTGVSQNPRHKITKRGQNVTFRCDPISEHNRLYWYRQTLGQGPEFLTYFQNEAQLEKSRLLSDRFSAERPKGSFSTLEIQRTEQGDSAMYLCASSPRSSYNEQFFGPGTRLTVL.

This chain links TRBV4-1 with TRBJ2-5; D is unclear. The CDR3 has 14 residues. With 1 base removed from V and 3 bases from J, the gap between germline ends came to 9 bases. Germline loops: CDR1 MGHRA, CDR2 YSYEKL. The DNA for the CDR3 is TGCGCCAGCAGCCAAGTGGCAGATAAAGAGACCCAGTACTTC. Translated: CASSQVADKETQYF.

This chain joins TRBV7-9 and TRBJ1-5; possibly TRBD1 for D (5 bases). The CDR3 extends over 15 amino acids. Germline CDR1 reads SEHNR; CDR2 reads FQNEAQ (reference sequence). Trimming cost V 5 bases and J 6 bases, with 17 bases left between them. The CDR3 DNA reads as TGTGCCAGCAGCGGTGGGGGACCAAGGGGTCAGCCCCAGCATTTT. It yields the protein CASSGGGPRGQPQHF.

This clonotype was observed a single time. V usage is TRBV4-1 and J usage is TRBJ2-1; no reliable D call. V was pared by 1 base and J by 8 bases, with 3 bases between. The germline gives CDR1 MGHRA, CDR2 YSYEKL. The CDR3 loop spans 11 amino acids. CDR3 residues: CASSQVHEQFF. The CDR3 bases are TGCGCCAGCAGCCAAGTTCATGAGCAGTTCTTC.

This clonotype was detected only once. The chain couples TRBV5-6 to TRBJ1-1; D remains unclear. V dropped 0 bases and J dropped 3 bases, with 9 bases sitting between them. The germline V gene encodes CDR1 SGHDT and CDR2 YYEEEE. The CDR3 consists of 14 residues. CDR3 amino acids: CASSLESRHTEAFF. CDR3 DNA: TGTGCCAGCAGCTTGGAGTCGAGACACACTGAAGCTTTCTTT.

V gene TRBV6-5 combines with J gene TRBJ2-1; 8 bases agree with TRBD1. Germline V CDR1 and CDR2: MNHEY, SVGAGI. V lost 6 bases, J lost 7 bases, and 2 bases stayed unmatched. The CDR3 has 12 residues. The CDR3 loop is CASRTGENEQFF. CDR3 DNA: TGTGCCAGCAGGACAGGGGAGAATGAGCAGTTCTTC.

The rearrangement uses TRBV12-5 and TRBJ1-5; D unclear. Germline CDR1 LGHNT, CDR2 FRNRAP. This CDR3 spans 13 amino acids. Trimming removed 7 bases at V and 4 bases at J, with 11 bases between. The CDR3 DNA is TGTGCTAGTGCCCCCGGAAAGAATCAGCCCCAGCATTTT. It specifies CASAPGKNQPQHF.

V is TRBV12-3 or TRBV12-4 and J is TRBJ2-7; D not resolved. The CDR3 covers 12 residues. The V end lost 3 bases, the J end lost 4 bases, and 7 bases lay between the germline ends. In DNA form, the CDR3 reads TGTGCCAGCAGTTTTTCCAGATACGAGCAGTACTTC. This codes for CASSFSRYEQYF.

The chain recombines TRBV25-1 with TRBJ2-5; no reliable D call. This CDR3 is 10 amino acids long. V gave up 3 bases and J gave up 5 bases, with 1 base separating them. Germline CDR1 and CDR2: MGHDK and SYGVNS. CDR3 in DNA: TGTGCCAGCAGTGACGAGACCCAGTACTTC. Protein: CASSDETQYF.